Below are 15 T cell receptor beta chains sequenced from a single sample in a study of T cells expressing NK-cell markers. No DNA is given; TCRdb re-called the 5' RACE reads and lists each CDR3 protein once. The sample is made up of a few hundred thousand distinct CDR3 sequences, and the top ten hold around 5% of it. What was sequenced was blood T cells: a sorted CD56 or NKG2C T cell subset, CD4+ or CD8+ T cells, or bulk PBMC T cells (not recorded which). Every receptor here comes from a man between 18 and 69 years old in good health.

The gene calls are TRBV7-9 and TRBJ1-1; TCRdb reports TRBD1, a call that lacks DNA to check it against. CDR1 and CDR2 from the germline V gene are SEHNR and FQNEAQ (reference sequence). The CDR3 contains 14 residues. CDR3 sequence: CASSWGQKNTEAFF.

The V and J genes are TRBV5-1 and TRBJ2-5; TCRdb reports TRBD2, a call that lacks DNA to check it against. The CDR3 is 15 residues long. The germline V gene has CDR1 SGHRS and CDR2 YFSETQ. The CDR3 loop is CASRTSGEIQETQYF.

The rearrangement joins TRBV7-8 to TRBJ1-4. The CDR3 is 16 amino acids. Germline CDR1 is SGHVS and CDR2 is FQNEAQ. The CDR3: CASSLRMRGGNEKLFF.

This chain joins TRBV18 and TRBJ2-3; TCRdb outputs TRBD2, but without DNA this stays unchecked. This CDR3 is 18 amino acids long. Germline-derived CDR1 and CDR2 are KGHSH and LQKENI. This CDR3 is CASSPLPSGGTSTDTQYF.

V usage is TRBV6-1 and J usage is TRBJ2-7; as DNA is missing, the TRBD1 call by TCRdb cannot be tested. Germline assignment: CDR1 MNHNS and CDR2 SASEGT. The CDR3 has 14 amino acids. Here the CDR3 reads CASLLSWGGDEQYF.

The chain couples TRBV7-3 to TRBJ2-1; TCRdb returns TRBD1, unconfirmable since there is no DNA. The CDR3 length is 16 residues. The germline gives CDR1 SGHTA, CDR2 FQGTGA. The CDR3 loop reads CASSLGDRGAYNEQFF.

The chain has TRBV6-1 and TRBJ1-4. From germline, CDR1 is MNHNS and CDR2 SASEGT. The CDR3 is 13 amino acids. The CDR3 is CASRAITLEKLFF.

The CDR3 sequence is CASSLVGQGDQETQYF. This chain uses TRBV5-6 with TRBJ2-5; TCRdb reports TRBD1, a call that lacks DNA to check it against. The CDR3 is 16 amino acids. CDR1 and CDR2 (germline): SGHDT, YYEEEE.

The rearrangement links TRBV7-2 to TRBJ1-5; lacking DNA, the TRBD1 call made by TCRdb goes unchecked. CDR1 is SGHTA, CDR2 FQGNSA, per germline. The CDR3 covers 16 residues. The CDR3 is CASSLGQTINNQPQHF.

This chain uses TRBV20-1 with TRBJ2-5; TCRdb's D call of TRBD1 is untestable without DNA. The CDR3 runs to 15 residues. In germline, CDR1 is DFQATT, CDR2 SNEGSKA (reference sequence). The CDR3 loop is CSAWRWGLGRETQYF.

The V and J genes are TRBV6-2 or TRBV6-3 and TRBJ2-7; the TCRdb call, TRBD2, lacks DNA for checking. Germline lookup yields CDR1 MNHEY and CDR2 SVGEGT. The CDR3 is 17 amino acids. The CDR3 region is CASSYSGTSGFSYEQYF.

The chain joins TRBV18 to TRBJ2-3. The CDR3 covers 14 residues. The germline CDR1 and CDR2 sequences are KGHSH and LQKENI. The CDR3 sequence is CASSPLPVRDTQYF.

The gene calls are TRBV7-9 and TRBJ2-7; TCRdb designates TRBD1, a call that cannot be tested without DNA. Germline assignment: CDR1 SEHNR and CDR2 FQNEAQ (reference sequence). The CDR3 has 13 residues. CDR3 loop: CATEGQGYREQYF.

V usage is TRBV27 and J usage is TRBJ2-5. CDR1 MNHEY and CDR2 SMNVEV come from the germline V gene (reference sequence). CDR3 size: 14 residues. The CDR3 reads CASSLNRDQETQYF.

This sequence joins TRBV7-9 and TRBJ2-1. The CDR3 spans 15 residues. Germline V lookup: CDR1 SEHNR, CDR2 FQNEAQ (reference sequence). The CDR3 loop is CASSPRKSMGNEQFF.